This TCR beta chain was sequenced for a study of T cell repertoires in cytomegalovirus infection. Study overall: It was the public TCR beta signatures that indicated both CMV infection and matching HLA type.

This clonotype was recorded at least ten times. The antigen remains unidentified. Study results and limitations: Adding up the frequency of public TCR beta families identified people who carried CMV plus the relevant HLA. The study found HLA-C-restricted CMV-specific TCR beta clonotypes dominating the ex vivo response.

MiXCR was run by TCRdb on the reads, yielding one entry per CDR3 protein. Of about 680,000 distinct CDR3 sequences listed, 20% to 25% are singletons. The germline gives CDR1 SGHVS, CDR2 FQNEAQ. This CDR3 spans 13 amino acids. V shed 4 bases and J shed 6 bases, with 13 bases lying between them. Material for sequencing was CD8+ T cells from PBMCs. The clonotype was recovered from a human donor in good health (CMV status not recorded). Some clones in this sample may be carry-over from other donors' samples. The rearrangement uses TRBV7-8 and TRBJ2-7, with D perhaps matching TRBD2 (6 bases). The CDR3 sequence is CASSSRQTSEQYF. CDR3 DNA sequence: TGTGCCAGCAGCTCTCGCCAGACTAGCGAGCAGTACTTC. The variable domain in full, completed from reference TRBV7-8 and TRBJ2-7, reads GAGVSQSPRYKVAKRGQDVALRCDPISGHVSLFWYQQALGQGPEFLTYFQNEAQLDKSGLPSDRFFAERPEGSVSTLKIQRTQQEDSAVYLCASSSRQTSEQYFGPGTRLTVT.